This entry concerns a single TCR beta chain. This sample is part of a study of CD8 T cells in Susac syndrome. Reverse transcription of about 0.5 to 1 ug RNA used random hexamers. TCRdb re-called the immunoSEQ multiplex PCR reads through MiXCR, storing one row per CDR3 protein. The table has around 280,000 distinct CDR3 sequences, approximately 90% seen once. CDR3 length: 17 residues. Deletions cut 9 bases from V and 3 bases from J, with 27 bases between. Germline CDR1 and CDR2: ENHRY and SYGVKD. Sequencing of TCR beta was carried out in blood CD8+ and CD4+ T cells. Sequencing used CD4+ T cells from PBMCs. This sequence originates from a human donor with multiple sclerosis. The V call is TRBV10-3, the J call TRBJ2-7; D possibly corresponds to TRBD1 (7 bases). CDR3 in DNA: TGTGCCATATCAGTCCAGGGGGTTTTGGACTACAACTACGAGCAGTACTTC. The encoded protein is CAISVQGVLDYNYEQYF.